Listed here are 11 T cell receptor beta chains from one sample, sequenced in a study of T cells in Graves' hyperthyroidism and ophthalmopathy. TCR beta CDR3 regions were amplified from RNA transcripts. Researchers ran a first-round RT-PCR on the TCR CDR3 using the HTBI primer set. TCRdb re-analysed the multiplex PCR reads in MiXCR, keeping a single row per CDR3 protein. The data show about 350,000 distinct CDR3 sequences, with approximately 18% seen just once and 15% to 18% held by the top ten. The sequenced material came from blood. Receptor source: a woman aged 40-49 years with Graves' ophthalmopathy.

Many counts were recorded for this clonotype. This chain uses TRBV6-5 with TRBJ2-5; 12 nucleotides agree with TRBD2. The CDR3 loop spans 15 amino acids. Germline V gene lookup returns CDR1 MNHEY and CDR2 SVGAGI. Unmatched junction bases numbered 8, after V lost 7 bases and J lost 5 bases. The DNA for the CDR3 is TGTGCCAGCATACTCGGACTAGCGGGAAGGGAGACCCAGTACTTC. Its protein product is CASILGLAGRETQYF.

This clonotype was detected ten times or more. V is TRBV6-1 and J is TRBJ1-2, with TRBD1 matching 8 bases. Trimming cost V 4 bases and J 4 bases; bases outside gene matches: 2. The CDR3 consists of 13 residues. Germline CDR1 and CDR2: MNHNS and SASEGT. The chain's CDR3 is CASSATGAYGYTF. The CDR3 region has the DNA TGTGCCAGCAGTGCGACAGGGGCCTATGGCTACACCTTC.

This clonotype was seen more than once but under ten times. The chain employs TRBV6-1 and TRBJ2-7; 9 positions agree with TRBD1. V lost 9 bases, J lost 2 bases, and 8 bases stayed unmatched. The V gene's germline CDR1 is MNHNS and CDR2 SASEGT. This CDR3 region has 14 residues. CDR3 DNA sequence: TGTGCCAGTCACAAGGGACAGGGTCCCTACGAGCAGTACTTC. It specifies CASHKGQGPYEQYF.

At least ten counts were recorded for this clonotype. The chain combines TRBV11-2 with TRBJ1-4; D remains ambiguous. Germline V CDR1 and CDR2: SGHAT, FQNNGV. The CDR3 runs 15 residues. The V gene lost 1 base and the J gene lost 8 bases, with 14 bases spanning the gap. DNA for the CDR3: TGTGCCAGCAGCTTAGTGGTGGGAGCGGGAGAAAAACTGTTTTTT. It codes for CASSLVVGAGEKLFF.

About this clonotype itself: Compared with germline, one end of the junction differs, possibly owing to a read error. V is TRBV10-3 and J is TRBJ1-5; 8 nucleotides agree with TRBD1. The CDR3 is 15 residues long. Germline values: CDR1 ENHRY, CDR2 SYGVKD. CDR3 protein: CANSAGQAPGQSQHF. In nucleotides, the CDR3 is TGTGCCAACAGCGCGGGACAGGCCCCGGGTCAGTCCCAGCATTTT.

This clonotype appeared many times. This rearrangement joins TRBV7-8 to TRBJ2-5; tentatively, D is TRBD2 (6 bases). Germline CDR1 SGHVS, CDR2 FQNEAQ. The CDR3 covers 14 residues. Trimming left V 5 bases short and J 1 base short, with 11 bases between. CDR3: CASSPGLPQETQYF. DNA of the CDR3: TGTGCCAGCAGCCCCGGACTACCCCAAGAGACCCAGTACTTC.

This clonotype appeared many times. V usage is TRBV25-1 and J usage is TRBJ1-1; D is unresolved. Germline-derived CDR1 and CDR2 are MGHDK and SYGVNS. This CDR3 spans 18 amino acids. Trimming left V 1 base short and J 2 bases short, with 20 bases between. This CDR3 reads CASSESSPVGRENTEAFF. Here the CDR3 DNA reads TGTGCCAGCAGTGAATCATCCCCCGTTGGCAGAGAAAACACTGAAGCTTTCTTT.

There are many counts of this clonotype. The rearrangement links TRBV4-1 to TRBJ2-7, with 15 bases aligning to TRBD2. The CDR3 covers 16 residues. Germline values: CDR1 MGHRA, CDR2 YSYEKL. Losses at the gene ends were 0 bases for V and 6 bases for J; bases not matched to a gene: 3. The CDR3: CASSQDSGLAGGEQYF. CDR3 in DNA: TGCGCCAGCAGCCAAGACTCGGGACTAGCGGGAGGCGAGCAGTACTTC.

The rearrangement links TRBV30 to TRBJ2-1, with TRBD2 matching 13 bases. Germline V gene sequence: CDR1 GTSNPN, CDR2 SVGIG (reference sequence). J gave up 6 bases and V 6 bases, and 14 bases lay outside the gene matches. The CDR3 extends over 17 amino acids. The CDR3 DNA is TGTGCCTGTCAGGGACTAGCGGGAAGGAAAGCCCCCAATGAGCAGTTCTTC. This codes for CACQGLAGRKAPNEQFF.

CDR3 DNA sequence: TGTGCCAGCAAACGTCAGGGACTTGAGGGTGAAGCTTTCTTT. Translating it yields CASKRQGLEGEAFF. The chain recombines TRBV12-3 or TRBV12-4 with TRBJ1-1; tentative D call: TRBD1 (5 bases). Trimming removed 7 bases at V and 7 bases at J, with 19 bases between. This CDR3 comprises 14 residues.

The rearrangement joins TRBV10-3 to TRBJ2-2, with D perhaps TRBD1 (5 bases). V lost 2 bases and J 6 bases, leaving 10 bases between the germline ends. This CDR3 spans 14 amino acids. Germline V gene data show CDR1 as ENHRY and CDR2 as SYGVKD. The CDR3 nucleotides are TGTGCCATCAGTGAGCCAGACAGTCCCGGGGAGCTGTTTTTT. Translated: CAISEPDSPGELFF.